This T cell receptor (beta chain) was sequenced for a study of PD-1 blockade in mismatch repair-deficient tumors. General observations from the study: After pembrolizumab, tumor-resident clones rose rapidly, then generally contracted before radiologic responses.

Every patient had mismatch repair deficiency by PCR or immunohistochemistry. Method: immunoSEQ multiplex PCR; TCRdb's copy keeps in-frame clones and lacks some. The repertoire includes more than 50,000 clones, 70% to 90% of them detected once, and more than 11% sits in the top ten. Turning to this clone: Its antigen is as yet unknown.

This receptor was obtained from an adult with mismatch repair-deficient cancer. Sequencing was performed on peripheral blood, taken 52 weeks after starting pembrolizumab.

CDR3: CACTGGSFAGELFF. As DNA, the CDR3 is TGTGCCTGTACTGGCGGGAGTTTCGCCGGGGAGCTGTTTTTT. The chain couples TRBV30 to TRBJ2-2; 7 nucleotides match TRBD2. From germline, CDR1 is GTSNPN and CDR2 SVGIG (reference sequence). The trim removed 6 bases at V and 6 bases at J, leaving 10 bases unmatched. There are 14 residues in the CDR3.